These T cell receptor beta chains were read from a single sample in a study of T cell responses to AZD1222 COVID-19 vaccine. The table came from immunoSEQ multiplex PCR; TCRdb's copy has only in-frame clones and leaves some out. The sample includes 100,000 to 150,000 clones, approximately 85% of them seen just once. The sequencing used peripheral blood, collected 28 days after the second dose of the MenACWY control vaccine. The origin of the receptors is an adult who received the MenACWY meningococcal vaccine as a control. CDR3s include the opening cysteine and the closing phenylalanine or tryptophan. Fields, in order: V gene, J gene, D gene, clone size, CDR3 protein, CDR3 DNA. D genes are given only for firm matches. Rows give clone size only sometimes, using once, few, many, or a class for an expanded clone.

v_call: TRBV27
j_call: TRBJ1-6
d_call: .
clone_size: .
cdr3_aa: CASSPVTGSPLHF
cdr3_nt: TGTGCCAGCAGTCCCGTCACTGGTTCACCCCTCCACTTT

v_call: TRBV19
j_call: TRBJ2-7
d_call: .
clone_size: .
cdr3_aa: CASSRTTGPYEQYF
cdr3_nt: TGTGCCAGTAGTAGAACGACAGGCCCATACGAGCAGTACTTC

v_call: TRBV15
j_call: TRBJ1-2
d_call: TRBD1
clone_size: .
cdr3_aa: CATSSRTGENYGYTF
cdr3_nt: TGTGCCACCAGCTCCCGGACAGGTGAAAACTATGGCTACACCTTC

v_call: TRBV6-6
j_call: TRBJ1-2
d_call: TRBD1
clone_size: .
cdr3_aa: CASIPAPGQGSDGYTF
cdr3_nt: TGTGCCAGCATCCCAGCTCCTGGACAGGGTAGCGATGGCTACACCTTC

v_call: TRBV4-3
j_call: TRBJ1-2
d_call: .
clone_size: .
cdr3_aa: CASSQDLVYEDFNYGYTF
cdr3_nt: TGCGCCAGCAGCCAAGATCTAGTATATGAGGATTTTAACTATGGCTACACCTTC

v_call: TRBV9
j_call: TRBJ1-1
d_call: .
clone_size: .
cdr3_aa: CASSAEGLGTEAFF
cdr3_nt: TGTGCCAGCAGCGCGGAGGGTCTGGGGACTGAAGCTTTCTTT

v_call: TRBV3-1/TRBV3-2
j_call: TRBJ1-5
d_call: TRBD1
clone_size: .
cdr3_aa: CASSPFGQGSQPQHF
cdr3_nt: TGTGCCAGCAGCCCCTTCGGACAGGGAAGCCAGCCCCAGCATTTT

v_call: TRBV28
j_call: TRBJ1-5
d_call: TRBD1
clone_size: .
cdr3_aa: CASLRGGGGNQPQHF
cdr3_nt: TGTGCCAGTCTCAGGGGGGGCGGGGGCAATCAGCCCCAGCATTTT

v_call: TRBV28
j_call: TRBJ2-5
d_call: .
clone_size: .
cdr3_aa: CATRPPRQETQYF
cdr3_nt: TGTGCCACCCGGCCCCCAAGACAAGAGACCCAGTACTTC

v_call: TRBV5-6
j_call: TRBJ2-1
d_call: .
clone_size: .
cdr3_aa: CASSLLREYNEQFF
cdr3_nt: TGTGCCAGCAGCTTACTCAGGGAGTACAATGAGCAGTTCTTC

v_call: TRBV29-1
j_call: TRBJ1-6
d_call: TRBD1
clone_size: .
cdr3_aa: CSALTGGAGSPLHF
cdr3_nt: TGCAGCGCTCTAACAGGGGGCGCGGGTTCACCCCTCCACTTT

v_call: TRBV3-1/TRBV3-2
j_call: TRBJ2-7
d_call: .
clone_size: .
cdr3_aa: CASSQPVGEQYF
cdr3_nt: TGTGCCAGCAGCCAGCCTGTGGGCGAGCAGTACTTC

v_call: TRBV13
j_call: TRBJ2-1
d_call: TRBD2
clone_size: .
cdr3_aa: CASSLGTSGRGQFF
cdr3_nt: TGTGCCAGCAGCTTAGGGACTAGCGGGAGGGGTCAGTTCTTC

v_call: TRBV3-1/TRBV3-2
j_call: TRBJ2-3
d_call: TRBD2
clone_size: .
cdr3_aa: CASSPIAGSDTQYF
cdr3_nt: TGTGCCAGCAGCCCTATAGCGGGATCGGATACGCAGTATTTT

v_call: TRBV3-1/TRBV3-2
j_call: TRBJ1-2
d_call: .
clone_size: .
cdr3_aa: CASSQALASLYGYTF
cdr3_nt: TGTGCCAGCAGCCAAGCGTTGGCCAGCTTGTATGGCTACACCTTC

v_call: TRBV3-1/TRBV3-2
j_call: TRBJ2-2
d_call: .
clone_size: once
cdr3_aa: CASSSVAVSGELFF
cdr3_nt: TGTGCCAGCAGCTCCGTGGCAGTGTCCGGGGAGCTGTTTTTT

v_call: TRBV30
j_call: TRBJ2-7
d_call: .
clone_size: .
cdr3_aa: CAWSLPTSYEQYF
cdr3_nt: TGTGCCTGGAGTCTCCCCACTTCCTACGAGCAGTACTTC

v_call: TRBV6-5
j_call: TRBJ1-6
d_call: .
clone_size: .
cdr3_aa: CASSYGQNSNSPLHF
cdr3_nt: TGTGCCAGCAGTTACGGTCAGAATAGTAATTCACCCCTCCACTTT

v_call: TRBV18
j_call: TRBJ1-2
d_call: .
clone_size: .
cdr3_aa: CASSPPGRNYGYTF
cdr3_nt: TGTGCCAGCTCACCACCGGGCAGGAACTATGGCTACACCTTC

v_call: TRBV29-1
j_call: TRBJ1-2
d_call: .
clone_size: .
cdr3_aa: CSAKRRLGYTF
cdr3_nt: TGCAGCGCGAAGAGGCGTCTGGGCTACACCTTC

v_call: TRBV9
j_call: TRBJ1-2
d_call: .
clone_size: .
cdr3_aa: CASSVASYGYTF
cdr3_nt: TGTGCCAGCAGCGTAGCATCCTATGGCTACACCTTC

v_call: TRBV7-2
j_call: TRBJ1-6
d_call: .
clone_size: .
cdr3_aa: CASSLDSSSYNSPLHF
cdr3_nt: TGTGCCAGCAGCCTTGACAGCAGCTCCTATAATTCACCCCTCCACTTT